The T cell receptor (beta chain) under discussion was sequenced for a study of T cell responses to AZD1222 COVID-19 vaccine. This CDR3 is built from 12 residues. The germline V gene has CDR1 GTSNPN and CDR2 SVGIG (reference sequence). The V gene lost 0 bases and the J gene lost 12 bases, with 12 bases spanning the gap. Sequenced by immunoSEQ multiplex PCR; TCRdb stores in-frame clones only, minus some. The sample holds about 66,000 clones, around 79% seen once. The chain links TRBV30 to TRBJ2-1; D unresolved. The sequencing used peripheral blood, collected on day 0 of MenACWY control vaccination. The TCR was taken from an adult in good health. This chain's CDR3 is CAWSVFGLGQFF. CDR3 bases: TGTGCCTGGAGTGTATTCGGGTTGGGGCAGTTCTTC.